These T cell receptor beta chains were read from a single sample in a study of cytomegalovirus exposure and HLA in healthy donors. Here immunoSEQ multiplex PCR was the method, and the copy in TCRdb shows in-frame clones only, minus some. The sample lists about 160,000 clones; less than 90% were seen once. The material sequenced was PBMCs. These receptors were collected from a man aged 25 to 45 in good health and CMV-seropositive. Each CDR3 is given with its conserved first and last residue. The size field is filled for only some rows; it gives once, few, many or a size class.

V,size,CDR3
TRBV9,NA,CASSVRASGQGLGGYTF
TRBV7-6,NA,CASSQETGEARSF
TRBV5-1,once,CASSSLAGVGHNEQFF
TRBV9,NA,CASGSSADSNQPQHF
TRBV2,once,CASSEALRFTNEKLFF
TRBV9,few,CASSVNSGGLDTQYF
TRBV7-6,NA,CASSLEAGREDGYTF
TRBV7-8,NA,CASSLSGKGGNEQFF
TRBV7-2,NA,CASSPGVGVVPEAFF
TRBV19,NA,CASRGTARNQPQHF
TRBV6-7,NA,CASSSEEVGTSILGSNQPQHF
TRBV28,NA,CASSHRQGYNEQFF
TRBV15,NA,CATSRPLGTGNEKLFF
TRBV7-9,once,CASSPPGTGDPLHF
TRBV6-4,NA,CASSDFPSGGTYNEQFF
TRBV29-1,medium-sized,CSVTTGSEKLFF
TRBV10-1,NA,CASFSPGLAGEVTGELFF
TRBV6-6,NA,CASSPRGSYGYTF
TRBV4-1,NA,CASSQDTGQGSHEQYF
TRBV4-1,NA,CASSQPRQGKARRYTF
TRBV9,NA,CASGLAGGPSEQFF
TRBV28,few,CASSFRLRVTGGYTF
TRBV9,NA,CASSASTGVGAMNTEAFF
TRBV6-5,NA,CASTWGGAGGYTF
TRBV9,many,CASSVDVGLSAGYTF
TRBV29-1,NA,CSARRDRASSYNEQFF
TRBV27,once,CASTPGGKGTGELFF
TRBV29-1,NA,CSGIAQGDGELFF
TRBV27,few,CASSRTGDNYGYTF
TRBV13,NA,CASSKGTGRHGYTF
TRBV19,few,CASSGTGGNQPQHF
TRBV5-6,NA,CASSSRGFYNEQFF
TRBV7-9,few,CASSLVGQVHEQYF
TRBV30,NA,CAWMIAGVNTEAFF
TRBV29-1,NA,CSVILMKLDTEAFF
TRBV25-1,NA,CASSYGGQLNTEAFF
TRBV6-1,NA,CAIPPRDTNTGELFF
TRBV4-1,NA,CASSQDWQDEQYF
TRBV27,NA,CASSSGVMGNTIYF
TRBV18,few,CASSPGTYGETQYF
TRBV5-6,NA,CASSPPVAKNIQYF
TRBV30,NA,CAWSDGGRPRDEQFF
TRBV5-4,few,CASSPVGNTEAFF
TRBV28,NA,CASSLGETQYF
TRBV5-1,NA,CASSLWQGSTRNTEAFF
TRBV6-6,NA,CASSLTSGGSYEQYF
TRBV11-2,NA,CASSLRVRNYEQYF
TRBV5-6,NA,CASSSSGTVTSPTEFF
TRBV7-8,NA,CASSLTPATGKETQYF
TRBV7-9,few,CASSPRGSSYNEQFF
TRBV9,NA,CASSVTGTGDTGELFF
TRBV28,NA,CASRRLREPGIRQPQHF
TRBV28,few,CASSSPGRGGETQYF
TRBV28,NA,CASSPQGLHEQFF
TRBV7-8,NA,CASSSQDTSNQPQHF
TRBV6-5,NA,CASSSRRGSWQPQHF
TRBV11-2,NA,CASSLQGFSNQPQHF
TRBV7-9,NA,CASSPSLGALNTEAFF
TRBV19,NA,CASSTRGGSYNEQFF
TRBV13,NA,CASSWDREGEYEQYF